A selection of T cell receptor beta chains follows, all from one sample in a study of T cell responses to AZD1222 COVID-19 vaccine. Data came from immunoSEQ multiplex PCR; TCRdb stores just in-frame clones and leaves some out. The profile shows 150,000 to 200,000 clones, just over 90% of them singletons. This specimen was peripheral blood, taken on day 0 of MenACWY control vaccination. These receptors were collected from an adult in good health. Both conserved end residues are part of each CDR3.

cdr3_aa: CSVGSANTGELFF
j_call: TRBJ2-2
v_call: TRBV29-1

cdr3_aa: CAWSNWEEGYGYTF
j_call: TRBJ1-2
v_call: TRBV30

cdr3_aa: CASSVANLYEQYF
j_call: TRBJ2-7
v_call: TRBV7-9

cdr3_aa: CASSFPTGGSNYGYTF
j_call: TRBJ1-2
v_call: TRBV28

cdr3_aa: CSASTPPSYEQYF
j_call: TRBJ2-7
v_call: TRBV20-1

cdr3_aa: CASSAPGFYEQYF
j_call: TRBJ2-7
v_call: TRBV6-2/TRBV6-3

cdr3_aa: CASKGNLNTEAFF
j_call: TRBJ1-1
v_call: TRBV27

cdr3_aa: CASRDGQGANTGELFF
j_call: TRBJ2-2
v_call: TRBV6-4

cdr3_aa: CASSQRQVGTDTQYF
j_call: TRBJ2-3
v_call: TRBV4-3

cdr3_aa: CASSQAGARGSPLHF
j_call: TRBJ1-6
v_call: TRBV4-1

cdr3_aa: CASSAGTGARRNTIYF
j_call: TRBJ1-3
v_call: TRBV19

cdr3_aa: CASSYSLRTQYF
j_call: TRBJ2-3
v_call: TRBV6-5

cdr3_aa: CTSSQGEPLHF
j_call: TRBJ1-6
v_call: TRBV1

cdr3_aa: CASSLGLSSYNEQFF
j_call: TRBJ2-1
v_call: TRBV11-3

cdr3_aa: CASSLRTSGSAYNEQFF
j_call: TRBJ2-1
v_call: TRBV6-6

cdr3_aa: CASSPWTGAENTEAFF
j_call: TRBJ1-1
v_call: TRBV9

cdr3_aa: CASSPGQGSYTF
j_call: TRBJ1-2
v_call: TRBV11-3

cdr3_aa: CAWRATSNQPQHF
j_call: TRBJ1-5
v_call: TRBV30

cdr3_aa: CATGQGEETQYF
j_call: TRBJ2-5
v_call: TRBV19

cdr3_aa: CATSDPGGPQHF
j_call: TRBJ1-5
v_call: TRBV24-1

cdr3_aa: CASSLAAGVTYEQYF
j_call: TRBJ2-7
v_call: TRBV5-6

cdr3_aa: CASNAPGVYEQYF
j_call: TRBJ2-7
v_call: TRBV5-4

cdr3_aa: CASSAGVDQPQHF
j_call: TRBJ1-5
v_call: TRBV18

cdr3_aa: CASSIEQALYNQPQHF
j_call: TRBJ1-5
v_call: TRBV19

cdr3_aa: CATNRTSGPLNEQFF
j_call: TRBJ2-1
v_call: TRBV24-1

cdr3_aa: CASSPRGTNTGELFF
j_call: TRBJ2-2
v_call: TRBV9

cdr3_aa: CSVVGAGPRYNEQFF
j_call: TRBJ2-1
v_call: TRBV29-1

cdr3_aa: CASSPTTADEQFF
j_call: TRBJ2-1
v_call: TRBV7-9

cdr3_aa: CSVEVRDIQYF
j_call: TRBJ2-4
v_call: TRBV29-1

cdr3_aa: CSAGQILGNTEAFF
j_call: TRBJ1-1
v_call: TRBV29-1

cdr3_aa: CASSPQSSGANVLTF
j_call: TRBJ2-6
v_call: TRBV9

cdr3_aa: CASAFSGTREQFF
j_call: TRBJ2-1
v_call: TRBV5-5

cdr3_aa: CASSRTSGIYNEQFF
j_call: TRBJ2-1
v_call: TRBV4-3

cdr3_aa: CASSLGSNGRETQYF
j_call: TRBJ2-5
v_call: TRBV5-8

cdr3_aa: CAWSARGARGAFF
j_call: TRBJ1-1
v_call: TRBV30

cdr3_aa: CASSEFGQAYGYTF
j_call: TRBJ1-2
v_call: TRBV6-1

cdr3_aa: CATSGRDRNYGYTF
j_call: TRBJ1-2
v_call: TRBV24-1

cdr3_aa: CASSLSGGSGGPQHF
j_call: TRBJ1-5
v_call: TRBV6-5

cdr3_aa: CASSITQGRGEAFF
j_call: TRBJ1-1
v_call: TRBV28

cdr3_aa: CASSLARFAYEQYF
j_call: TRBJ2-7
v_call: TRBV27

cdr3_aa: CATSDRRRPGETQYF
j_call: TRBJ2-5
v_call: TRBV24-1

cdr3_aa: CASHRQLTHQETQYF
j_call: TRBJ2-5
v_call: TRBV28

cdr3_aa: CASGGPKGAAGNTIYF
j_call: TRBJ1-3
v_call: TRBV25-1

cdr3_aa: CASSLVGGTSTDTQYF
j_call: TRBJ2-3
v_call: TRBV28

cdr3_aa: CASSYQDRGNYGYTF
j_call: TRBJ1-2
v_call: TRBV6-5

cdr3_aa: CASSFGNTIYF
j_call: TRBJ1-3
v_call: TRBV5-6